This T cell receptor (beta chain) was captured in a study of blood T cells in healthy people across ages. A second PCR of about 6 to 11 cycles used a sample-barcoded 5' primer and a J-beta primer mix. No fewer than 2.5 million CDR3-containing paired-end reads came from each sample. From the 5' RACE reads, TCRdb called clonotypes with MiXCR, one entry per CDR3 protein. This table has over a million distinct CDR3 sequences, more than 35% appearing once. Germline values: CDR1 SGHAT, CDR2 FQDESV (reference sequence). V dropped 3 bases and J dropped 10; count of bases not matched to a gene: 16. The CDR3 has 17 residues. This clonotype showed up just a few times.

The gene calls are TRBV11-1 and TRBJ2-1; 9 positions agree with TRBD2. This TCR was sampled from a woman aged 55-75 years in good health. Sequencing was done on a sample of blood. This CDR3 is CASSFLSGASGIGEQFF. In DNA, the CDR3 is TGTGCCAGCAGCTTTCTTTCCGGTGCTAGCGGGATAGGGGAGCAGTTCTTC.